The rows below give T cell receptor beta chains drawn from one sample of a study of cytomegalovirus exposure and HLA in healthy donors. The protocol was immunoSEQ multiplex PCR, while the TCRdb copy is restricted to in-frame clones and leaves out a portion. The sample holds 100,000 to 150,000 clones, about three quarters seen once. The sample was PBMCs. These receptors all stem from a man aged 25 to 45 in good health and CMV-seronegative. Each CDR3 is given with its conserved first and last residue. A D gene is named only where the DNA matches it firmly. Clone size, where shown, is once, few, many, or a class for clones that have expanded.

.	TRBV9	.	TRBJ2-3	16	TGTGCCAGCAGCGTAGGGGGGCCGTTCTACACAGATACGCAGTATTTT	CASSVGGPFYTDTQYF
TRBD2	TRBV7-2	.	TRBJ2-1	17	TGTGCCAGCAGCCCATGGACTAGCGGGGGCACTTACAATGAGCAGTTCTTC	CASSPWTSGGTYNEQFF
TRBD2	TRBV9	.	TRBJ2-5	16	TGTGCCAGCAGCCCCCGACTAGCGGGGCACGGGGGGACCCAGTACTTC	CASSPRLAGHGGTQYF
TRBD2	TRBV11-3	.	TRBJ2-1	15	TGTGCCAGCAGCTTAGGCGGCGGGGGGGCCGGGGAGCAGTTCTTC	CASSLGGGGAGEQFF
.	TRBV23-1	once	TRBJ2-7	15	TGCGCCAGCAGTCAAACCCCTGGACACAAATACGAGCAGTACTTC	CASSQTPGHKYEQYF
.	TRBV6-1	few	TRBJ2-1	15	TGTGCCAGCAGTGAAAGTGGGCACTCCTACAATGAGCAGTTCTTC	CASSESGHSYNEQFF
.	TRBV6-5	.	TRBJ2-1	15	TGTGCCAGCAGCCCCGAGGGCACCTCCTACAATGAGCAGTTCTTC	CASSPEGTSYNEQFF
.	TRBV6-5	.	TRBJ1-2	15	TGTGCCAGCAGTTACTCCTACCACAGTATCGATGGCTACACCTTC	CASSYSYHSIDGYTF
TRBD1	TRBV19	.	TRBJ2-2	14	TGCGCCAGTAGCAGGACAGGGGCCACCGGGGAGCTGTTTTTT	CASSRTGATGELFF
TRBD2	TRBV11-2	.	TRBJ2-2	15	TGTGCCAGCAGCCCACTTAGCGGGGGGGGCGGGGAGCTGTTTTTT	CASSPLSGGGGELFF
TRBD2	TRBV6-6	.	TRBJ2-3	16	TGTGCCAGCAGTGACTCGACTAGCGGGGGCACAGATACGCAGTATTTT	CASSDSTSGGTDTQYF
.	TRBV5-1	few	TRBJ1-3	15	TGCGCCAGCAGCCGGGGGTCAGGGTCTGGAAACACCATATATTTT	CASSRGSGSGNTIYF
.	TRBV19	once	TRBJ1-5	14	TGTGCCAGTAGTATAGGGGACTCGAATCAGCCCCAGCATTTT	CASSIGDSNQPQHF
.	TRBV5-1	.	TRBJ1-2	15	TGCGCCAGCAGCCCGAGGACACAGAACAACTATGGCTACACCTTC	CASSPRTQNNYGYTF
.	TRBV12-2	.	TRBJ1-1	15	TGTGCAAGTCGCTTATTTTATAGTTTGCCTCCCGGGGCTTTCTTT	CASRLFYSLPPGAFF
TRBD1	TRBV6-7	.	TRBJ2-7	12	TGTGCCAGCCGGGACAGAACCTACGAGCAGTACTTC	CASRDRTYEQYF
TRBD1	TRBV2	.	TRBJ1-6	16	TGTGCCGGTGGGACAGGGAAGTCCTCCTATAATTCACCCCTCCACTTT	CAGGTGKSSYNSPLHF
.	TRBV5-4	.	TRBJ1-2	14	TGTGCCAGCAGCTTGACAGGGACCGGTTATGGCTACACCTTC	CASSLTGTGYGYTF
.	TRBV7-9	.	TRBJ1-6	13	TGTGCCAGCAGCGCCTTCGGCGTAGCTCCCCTCCACTTT	CASSAFGVAPLHF
.	TRBV4-1	.	TRBJ1-2	14	TGCGCCAGCAGCCAAGGACGTCTAACGGAGGGCTACACCTTC	CASSQGRLTEGYTF
.	TRBV27	.	TRBJ2-7	13	TGTGCCAGCAGTTCTACAGGGCTCTACGAGCAGTACTTC	CASSSTGLYEQYF
.	TRBV7-9	.	TRBJ2-7	12	TGTTCCAGCAGCTTAGGGGAGCGCGAGCAGTACTTC	CSSSLGEREQYF
.	TRBV13	.	TRBJ1-5	15	TGTGCCAGCAGCTTAGGCGGACAGCCCAATCAGCCCCAGCATTTT	CASSLGGQPNQPQHF
TRBD2	TRBV19	.	TRBJ2-1	14	TGTGCCAGTAGTACTAGCGGGGGGGCCAATGAGCAGTTCTTC	CASSTSGGANEQFF
.	TRBV5-1	.	TRBJ2-7	14	TGCGCCAGCAGCTTCACAGGGATTTCCTACGAGCAGTACTTC	CASSFTGISYEQYF
.	TRBV7-2	few	TRBJ1-1	12	TGTGCCAGCAGCTTAGGAAGAGCTGAAGCTTTCTTT	CASSLGRAEAFF
.	TRBV4-1	.	TRBJ1-1	15	TGCGCCAGCAGCCAAGAGGCAGGGGTGGGCACTGAAGCTTTCTTT	CASSQEAGVGTEAFF
TRBD2	TRBV15	.	TRBJ2-3	14	TGTGCCACCAGCAGAGACCGGAGTAGCGGGGCGCAGTATTTT	CATSRDRSSGAQYF
.	TRBV7-2	few	TRBJ1-5	14	TGTGCCAGCAGCTTAAGTGGCAGGGCAGGGCCCCAGCATTTT	CASSLSGRAGPQHF
.	TRBV7-9	.	TRBJ2-7	15	TGTGCCAGCAGCTTAGCGTCCGGACAATTTTACGAGCAGTACTTC	CASSLASGQFYEQYF
TRBD1	TRBV5-4	.	TRBJ1-1	14	TGTGCCAGCAGCTCAAGACAGGGTACCACTGAAGCTTTCTTT	CASSSRQGTTEAFF
.	TRBV4-1	.	TRBJ2-3	14	TGCGCCAGCAGCCAAGCAGGGGGCACAGATACGCAGTATTTT	CASSQAGGTDTQYF
TRBD2	TRBV9	.	TRBJ2-5	16	TGTGCCAGCAGCGTAGGGATAGCGGGGGATGCGGAGACCCAGTACTTC	CASSVGIAGDAETQYF
TRBD1	TRBV7-8	.	TRBJ1-1	20	TGTGCCAGCAGCTTAGTTACATTTCGCCCGGGACAGGAAATGAACACTGAAGCTTTCTTT	CASSLVTFRPGQEMNTEAFF
.	TRBV28	.	TRBJ1-2	13	TGTGCCAGCAGTCTCAGGGGAGACTATGGCTACACCTTC	CASSLRGDYGYTF
TRBD1	TRBV6-1	once	TRBJ1-1	14	TGTGCCAGCAGTGTAGGACAGGGAACTACTGAAGCTTTCTTT	CASSVGQGTTEAFF
TRBD1	TRBV7-8	once	TRBJ2-6	16	TGTGCCAGCAGCTTGCTACAGGGGGCTGGGGCCAACGTCCTGACTTTC	CASSLLQGAGANVLTF
.	TRBV2	.	TRBJ1-5	13	TGTGCCAGCAGAATCCAGGGGATTCAGCCCCAGCATTTT	CASRIQGIQPQHF
TRBD1	TRBV29-1	.	TRBJ1-4	13	TGCAGCGTCGCAGGGGGAACTAATGAAAAACTGTTTTTT	CSVAGGTNEKLFF
.	TRBV2	once	TRBJ2-3	15	TGTGCCAGCAGTTACGGAGCGGGACACACAGATACGCAGTATTTT	CASSYGAGHTDTQYF
.	TRBV6-1	.	TRBJ2-7	15	TGTGCCACCCGGCGGGGCGGGGGCTCCTTCTACGAGCAGTACTTC	CATRRGGGSFYEQYF